This T cell receptor (beta chain) emerged from a study of long-term antiretroviral therapy in people with HIV. As for the study in general: The immediate-ART recommendation dates to 2015, and the earliest samples predate it by about a decade.

CDR1 MRHNA and CDR2 SNTAGT come from the germline V gene. This CDR3 is built from 15 residues. After removal of 4 bases from V and 5 bases from J, the junction contained 7 bases not matched to a gene. Sequencing used immunoSEQ v3.0 at survey level. Each sample aimed for roughly 35,000-50,000 sequenced T-cell genomes. Method: immunoSEQ multiplex PCR; TCRdb's copy keeps in-frame clones and lacks some. The sample lists around 20,000 clones; 75% to 90% were seen once. Overall study results and limits: Blood draws took place between about 2004 and 2017 and possibly involved older ART regimens. Repertoires with HIV possessed tighter CDR3 length spans than those of controls.

Regarding this clone: Antigen specificity is unknown.

The sequencing here drew on unsorted PBMCs, taken about 5.7 years after starting antiretroviral therapy. The sequence was collected from a man aged 25-45 years with HIV. The chain is built from TRBV6-4 and TRBJ2-3; TRBD2 matches 9 bases. As DNA, the CDR3 is TGTGCCAGCAGTGCGGCTAGCGGGGCGGTAGATACGCAGTATTTT. Amino acid sequence: CASSAASGAVDTQYF.